This TCR beta chain was sequenced for a study of Tregs in tolerant kidney transplant recipients. Using immunoSEQ multiplex PCR, the repertoire was profiled, and TCRdb retains in-frame clones only, with some absent. The sample yields about 77,000 clones, 95% to 98% seen once. J gave up 2 bases and V 3 bases, and 2 bases lay outside the gene matches. CDR3 length: 14 residues. Germline V gene lookup returns CDR1 SGDLS and CDR2 YYNGEE. This receptor was identified in a human donor who received a combined kidney and bone marrow transplant. Here the sequenced sample was CD4+ T cells from blood, taken before the transplant. This chain uses TRBV9 with TRBJ2-1; TRBD1 aligns across 7 bases. This CDR3 reads CASSAGTAYNEQFF. CDR3 nucleotides: TGTGCCAGCAGCGCCGGGACAGCCTACAATGAGCAGTTCTTC.